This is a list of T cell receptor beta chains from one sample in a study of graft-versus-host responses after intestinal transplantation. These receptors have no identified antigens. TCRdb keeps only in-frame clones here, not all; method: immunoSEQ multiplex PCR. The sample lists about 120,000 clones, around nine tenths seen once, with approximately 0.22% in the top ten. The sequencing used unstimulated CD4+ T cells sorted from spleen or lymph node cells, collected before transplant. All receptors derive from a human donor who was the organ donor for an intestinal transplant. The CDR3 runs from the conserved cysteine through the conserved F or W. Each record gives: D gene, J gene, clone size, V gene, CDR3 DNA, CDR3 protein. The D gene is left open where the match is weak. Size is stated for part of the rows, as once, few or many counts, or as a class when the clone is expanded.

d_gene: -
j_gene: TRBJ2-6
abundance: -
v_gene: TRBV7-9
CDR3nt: TGTGCCAGCAGCTTAGGGGGTGGGGCCAACGTCCTGACTTTC
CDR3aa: CASSLGGGANVLTF

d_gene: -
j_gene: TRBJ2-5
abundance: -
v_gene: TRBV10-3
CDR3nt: TGTGCCATCAGTGGACCCCCTGGGGGGGAGACCCAGTACTTC
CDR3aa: CAISGPPGGETQYF

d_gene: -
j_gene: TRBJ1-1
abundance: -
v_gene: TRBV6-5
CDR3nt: TGTGCCAGCACCAAAATCAGGGAGAACACTGAAGCTTTCTTT
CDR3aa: CASTKIRENTEAFF

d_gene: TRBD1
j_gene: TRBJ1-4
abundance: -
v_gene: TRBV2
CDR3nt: TGTGCCAGCAGTGTTGCACGGGACAGAACAACAACTAATGAAAAACTGTTTTTT
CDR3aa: CASSVARDRTTTNEKLFF

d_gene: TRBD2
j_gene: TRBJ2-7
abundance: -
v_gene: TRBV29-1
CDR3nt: TGCAGCGTTCGTACTAGCGGGAGTTACGAGCAGTACTTC
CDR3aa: CSVRTSGSYEQYF

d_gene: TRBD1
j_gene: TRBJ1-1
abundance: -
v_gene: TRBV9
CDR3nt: TGTGCCAGCAGCCCGGGGACAGGGGAGGGTGAAGCTTTCTTT
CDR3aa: CASSPGTGEGEAFF

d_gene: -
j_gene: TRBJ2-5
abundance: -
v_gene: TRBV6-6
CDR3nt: TGTGCCAGCAGTTACTCGAGTTGGGCTGGAGGAGAGACCCAGTACTTC
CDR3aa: CASSYSSWAGGETQYF

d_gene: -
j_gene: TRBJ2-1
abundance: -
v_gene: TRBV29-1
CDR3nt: TGCAGCACACGGGACAAGAACAATGAGCAGTTCTTC
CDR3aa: CSTRDKNNEQFF

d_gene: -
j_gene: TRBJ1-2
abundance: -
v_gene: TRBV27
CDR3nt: TGTGCCAGCGGAAAACAGGCGGCGGGTAACTATGGCTACACCTTC
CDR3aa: CASGKQAAGNYGYTF

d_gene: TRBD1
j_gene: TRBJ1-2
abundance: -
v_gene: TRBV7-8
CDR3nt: TGTGCCAGCAGCTTCGGGACAGGGGGCTTCTATGGCTACACCTTC
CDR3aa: CASSFGTGGFYGYTF

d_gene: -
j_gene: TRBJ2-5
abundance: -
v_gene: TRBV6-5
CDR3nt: TGTGCCACCGGGGATTCAGGGAGTCGAAAGGAGCAGTACTTC
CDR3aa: CATGDSGSRKEQYF

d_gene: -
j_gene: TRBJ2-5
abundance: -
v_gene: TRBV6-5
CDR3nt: TGTGCCAGCAGTTCTGGACGGACCCAAGAGACCCAGTACTTC
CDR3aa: CASSSGRTQETQYF

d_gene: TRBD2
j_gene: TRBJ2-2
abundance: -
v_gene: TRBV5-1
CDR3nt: TGCGCCAGCAGCCGGCTAGCGGGTCCTAACACCGGGGAGCTGTTTTTT
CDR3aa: CASSRLAGPNTGELFF

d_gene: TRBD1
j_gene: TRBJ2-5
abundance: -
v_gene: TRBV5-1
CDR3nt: TGCGCCAGCAGCTTGTGGGGACAGGGACAAGAGACCCAGTACTTC
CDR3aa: CASSLWGQGQETQYF

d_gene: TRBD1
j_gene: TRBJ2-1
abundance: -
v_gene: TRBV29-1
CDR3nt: TGCAGCGTGGGGGTGGACAGGGGGCACAATGAGCAGTTCTTC
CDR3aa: CSVGVDRGHNEQFF

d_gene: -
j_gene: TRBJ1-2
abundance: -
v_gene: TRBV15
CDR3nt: TGTGCCACCAGCAGAGATGGGGCTAACTATGGCTACACCTTC
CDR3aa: CATSRDGANYGYTF

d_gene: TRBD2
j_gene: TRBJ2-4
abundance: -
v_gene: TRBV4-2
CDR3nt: TGTGCCAGCAGCCAAGAGCTAGCGGGAGGGCGGGGAGACACTCAGTACTTC
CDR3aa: CASSQELAGGRGDTQYF

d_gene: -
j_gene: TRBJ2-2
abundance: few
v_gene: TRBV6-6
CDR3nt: TGTGCCAGCAGTTACTCCCCTCATACCGGGGAGCTGTTTTTT
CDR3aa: CASSYSPHTGELFF

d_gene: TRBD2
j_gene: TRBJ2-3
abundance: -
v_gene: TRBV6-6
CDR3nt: TGTGCCAGCAGTTACTCAGGACTAGCGGGAGGGACGCAGTATTTT
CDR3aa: CASSYSGLAGGTQYF

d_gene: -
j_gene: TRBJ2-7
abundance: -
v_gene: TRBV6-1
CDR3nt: TGTGCCAGCAGTTCCGGGACCGTGGTCGAGCAGTACTTC
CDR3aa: CASSSGTVVEQYF

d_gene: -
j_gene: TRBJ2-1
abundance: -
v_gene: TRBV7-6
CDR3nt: TGTGCCAGCAGCACGGGACCTTACAATGAGCAGTTCTTC
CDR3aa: CASSTGPYNEQFF

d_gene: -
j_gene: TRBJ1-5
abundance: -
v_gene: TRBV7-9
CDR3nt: TGTGCCAGCAGCCCGGGACTTGGTCAGCCCCAGCATTTT
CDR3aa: CASSPGLGQPQHF

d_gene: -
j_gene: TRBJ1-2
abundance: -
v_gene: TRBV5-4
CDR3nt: TGTGCCAGCAGCTTGGACAAAAACTATGGCTACACCTTC
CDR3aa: CASSLDKNYGYTF

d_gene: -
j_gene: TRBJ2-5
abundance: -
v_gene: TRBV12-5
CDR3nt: TGTGCTAGTGGCCGGGACATACAAGAGACCCAGTACTTC
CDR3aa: CASGRDIQETQYF

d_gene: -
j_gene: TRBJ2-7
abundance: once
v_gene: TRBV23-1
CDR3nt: TGCGCCAGCAGTCAATCAGAGGACACATCCTACGAGCAGTACTTC
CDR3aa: CASSQSEDTSYEQYF

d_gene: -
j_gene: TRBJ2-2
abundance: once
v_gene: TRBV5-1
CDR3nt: TGCGCCAGCAGCTTCGTCCCAGACCCCGGGGAGCTGTTTTTT
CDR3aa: CASSFVPDPGELFF

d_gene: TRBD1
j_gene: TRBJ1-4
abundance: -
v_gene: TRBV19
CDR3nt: TGTGCCAGTTCTGACAGGGGGCGCAAAGCTAATGAAAAACTGTTTTTT
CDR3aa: CASSDRGRKANEKLFF

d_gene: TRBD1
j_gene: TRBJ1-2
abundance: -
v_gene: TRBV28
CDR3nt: TGTGCCAGCAATCCTCGGGGGCAGGGGGACTATGGCTACACCTTC
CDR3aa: CASNPRGQGDYGYTF

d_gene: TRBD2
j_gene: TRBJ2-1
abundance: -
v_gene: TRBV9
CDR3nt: TGTGCCAGCAGCGTGGCAACTAGCGGGAGGTTTGTGAATGAGCAGTTCTTC
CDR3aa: CASSVATSGRFVNEQFF

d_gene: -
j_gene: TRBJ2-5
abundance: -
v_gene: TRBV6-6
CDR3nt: TGTGCCAGCAGTTACGGGGATGAGACCCAGTACTTC
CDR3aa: CASSYGDETQYF

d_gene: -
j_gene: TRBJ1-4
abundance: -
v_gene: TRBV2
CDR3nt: TGTGCCAGCAGTGAATACTGGGGCACGACTAATGAAAAACTGTTTTTT
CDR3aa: CASSEYWGTTNEKLFF

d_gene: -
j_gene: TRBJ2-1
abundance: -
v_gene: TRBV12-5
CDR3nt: TGTGCTAGTGGTTTGGACAGCAATGAGCAGTTCTTC
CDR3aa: CASGLDSNEQFF

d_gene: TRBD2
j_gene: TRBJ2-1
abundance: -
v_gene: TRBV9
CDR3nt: TGTGCCAGCAGCGGAGCGGGAGGGCCTCACCATGAGCAGTTCTTC
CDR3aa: CASSGAGGPHHEQFF

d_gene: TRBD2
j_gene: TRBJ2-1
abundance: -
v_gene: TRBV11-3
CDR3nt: TGTGCCAGCAGCTTAGGTTGGCTAGCGGGATACTACAATGAGCAGTTCTTC
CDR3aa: CASSLGWLAGYYNEQFF

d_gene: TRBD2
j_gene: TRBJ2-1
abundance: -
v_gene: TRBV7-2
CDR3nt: TGTGCCAGCAGCCCCCGACTAGCGGGAGGCAATGAGCAGTTCTTC
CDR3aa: CASSPRLAGGNEQFF

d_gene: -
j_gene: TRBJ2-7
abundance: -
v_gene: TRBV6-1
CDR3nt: TGTGCCAGCAGTCGGGTGGGACCCCTCCACGAGCAGTACTTC
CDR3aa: CASSRVGPLHEQYF

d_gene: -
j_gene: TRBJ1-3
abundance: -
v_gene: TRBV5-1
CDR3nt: TGCGCCAGCAGCTTGGCTGGACACTCTGGAAACACCATATATTTT
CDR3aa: CASSLAGHSGNTIYF

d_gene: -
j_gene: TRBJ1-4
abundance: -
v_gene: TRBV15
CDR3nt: TGTGCCACCAGCAGAGATCGGAGCACACATGAAAAACTGTTTTTT
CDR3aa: CATSRDRSTHEKLFF

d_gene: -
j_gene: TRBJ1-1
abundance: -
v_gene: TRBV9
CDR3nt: TGTGCCAGCAGCGCCCGACAGCTGACTGAAGCTTTCTTT
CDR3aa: CASSARQLTEAFF

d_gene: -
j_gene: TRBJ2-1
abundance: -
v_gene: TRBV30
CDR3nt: TGTGCCTGGAGTCGACAGGGAGGGATGAGGAATGAGCAGTTCTTC
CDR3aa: CAWSRQGGMRNEQFF

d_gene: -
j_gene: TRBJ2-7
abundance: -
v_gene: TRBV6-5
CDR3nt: TGTGCCAGCAGGGTCCCTGGCGGCCGATCCTACGAGCAGTACTTC
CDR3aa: CASRVPGGRSYEQYF

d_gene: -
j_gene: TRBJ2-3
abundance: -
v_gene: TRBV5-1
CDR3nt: TGCGCCAGCAGCTTGGAGATGGGCACAGATACGCAGTATTTT
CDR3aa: CASSLEMGTDTQYF

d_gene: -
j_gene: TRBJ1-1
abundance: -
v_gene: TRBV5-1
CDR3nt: TGCGCCAGCAGCTTGCACACGGAGAACACTGAAGCTTTCTTT
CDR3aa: CASSLHTENTEAFF

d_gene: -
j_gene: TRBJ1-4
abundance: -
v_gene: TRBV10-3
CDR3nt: TGTGCCATCAGTGTGGGAGACACCTGGAATGAAAAACTGTTTTTT
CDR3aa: CAISVGDTWNEKLFF

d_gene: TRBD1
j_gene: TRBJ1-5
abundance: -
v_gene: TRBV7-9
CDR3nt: TGTGCCAGCAGCTTGGGACAGGGGGTCATGGGCAATCAGCCCCAGCATTTT
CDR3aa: CASSLGQGVMGNQPQHF

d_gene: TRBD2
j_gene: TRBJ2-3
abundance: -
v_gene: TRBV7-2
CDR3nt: TGTGCCAGCAGTCCATGGAGGTTAGCGGGAGGGAGCACAGATACGCAGTATTTT
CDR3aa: CASSPWRLAGGSTDTQYF

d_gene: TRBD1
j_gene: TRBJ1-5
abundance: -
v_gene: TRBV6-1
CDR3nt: TGTGCCAGCAGTGAATTGGACAGGGTTTTGGGTCAGCCCCAGCATTTT
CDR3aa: CASSELDRVLGQPQHF

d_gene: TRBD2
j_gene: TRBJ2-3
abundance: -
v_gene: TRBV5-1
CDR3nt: TGCGCCAGCAGCAGCGGTCGGGGACTAGCGTCAGATACGCAGTATTTT
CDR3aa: CASSSGRGLASDTQYF

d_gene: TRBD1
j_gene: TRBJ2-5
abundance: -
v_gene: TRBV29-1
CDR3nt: TGCAGCGCTGACAGGGGGGGGCCGGAGACCCAGTACTTC
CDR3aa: CSADRGGPETQYF

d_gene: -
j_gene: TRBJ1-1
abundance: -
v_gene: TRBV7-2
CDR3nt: TGTGCCAGCAGCTTAGGGGACCGGATGAACACTGAAGCTTTCTTT
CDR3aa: CASSLGDRMNTEAFF

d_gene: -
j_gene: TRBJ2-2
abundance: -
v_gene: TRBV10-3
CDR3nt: TGTGCCTCCAGGCCAGGCAATTCGGCCGGGGAGCTGTTTTTT
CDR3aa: CASRPGNSAGELFF

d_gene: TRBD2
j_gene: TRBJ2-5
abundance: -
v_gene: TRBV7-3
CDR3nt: TGTGCCAGCAGCTCGACTAGCGGGGGTTCCCAAGAGACCCAGTACTTC
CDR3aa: CASSSTSGGSQETQYF

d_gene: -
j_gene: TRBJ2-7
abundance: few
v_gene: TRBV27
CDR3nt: TGTGCCAGCAGTCCTTACAGGGATACCTACGAGCAGTACTTC
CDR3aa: CASSPYRDTYEQYF

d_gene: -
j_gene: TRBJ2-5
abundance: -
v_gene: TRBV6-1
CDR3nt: TGTGCCAGCAGTCCAGTTGAGGTCCAGTACTTC
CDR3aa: CASSPVEVQYF

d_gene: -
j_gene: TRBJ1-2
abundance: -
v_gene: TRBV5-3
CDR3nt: TGTGCCAGCAGCCTCCGAGACAGGTTCTATGGCTACACCTTC
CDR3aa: CASSLRDRFYGYTF

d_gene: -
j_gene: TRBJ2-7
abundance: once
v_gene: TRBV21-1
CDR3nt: TGTGCCAGCAGCAAAGACACCTACGAGCAGTACTTC
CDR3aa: CASSKDTYEQYF

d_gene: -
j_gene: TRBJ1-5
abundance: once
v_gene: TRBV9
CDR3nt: TGTGCCAGCAGCGTAGACGGTAGGAGCAATCAGCCCCAGCATTTT
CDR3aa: CASSVDGRSNQPQHF

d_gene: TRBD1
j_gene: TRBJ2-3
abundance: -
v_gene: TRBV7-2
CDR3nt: TGTGCCAGCAGCTTAACAGGGGCAGATACGCAGTATTTT
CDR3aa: CASSLTGADTQYF

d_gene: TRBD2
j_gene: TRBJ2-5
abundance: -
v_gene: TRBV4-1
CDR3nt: TGCGCCAGCAGCCAAGATAAGAAAACTAGCGGATTCAGGCAAGAGACCCAGTACTTC
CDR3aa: CASSQDKKTSGFRQETQYF